Listed below are T cell receptor beta chains from one sample, sequenced in a study of cytomegalovirus exposure and HLA in healthy donors. Profiled with immunoSEQ multiplex PCR; TCRdb holds only in-frame clones, not every one. The profile shows around 90,000 clones, about four fifths of them singletons. Material: PBMCs. Receptor source: a woman aged 18-30 years in good health and CMV-seropositive. Both conserved end residues are part of each CDR3. Fields, in order: J gene, D gene, clone size, V gene, CDR3 DNA, CDR3 protein. The D gene is left open where the match is weak. Clone sizes are given selectively: once, few, many, or a class where the clone is expanded.

j_call: TRBJ2-7; d_call: .; clone_size: .; v_call: TRBV11-3; cdr3_nt: TGTGCCAGCAGCCCAGGTACAGGGTCCTACGAGCAGTACTTC; cdr3_aa: CASSPGTGSYEQYF
j_call: TRBJ2-7; d_call: TRBD1; clone_size: .; v_call: TRBV19; cdr3_nt: TGTGCCAGTAGCGACAGGGGCACCTACGAGCAGTACTTC; cdr3_aa: CASSDRGTYEQYF
j_call: TRBJ2-1; d_call: .; clone_size: .; v_call: TRBV5-1; cdr3_nt: TGCGCCAGCAGCTTGGGACTAGATGAGCAGTTCTTC; cdr3_aa: CASSLGLDEQFF
j_call: TRBJ1-1; d_call: .; clone_size: .; v_call: TRBV4-3; cdr3_nt: TGCGCCAGCAGCCGGACCAACCGGGAAACTGAAGCTTTCTTT; cdr3_aa: CASSRTNRETEAFF
j_call: TRBJ1-4; d_call: TRBD1; clone_size: .; v_call: TRBV19; cdr3_nt: TGTGCCAGTAGTGTACCGGGACAGGGGAATGAAAAACTGTTTTTT; cdr3_aa: CASSVPGQGNEKLFF
j_call: TRBJ2-3; d_call: .; clone_size: .; v_call: TRBV20-1; cdr3_nt: TGCAGTGCTAGTAACCCCGCAGGGCAGTATTTT; cdr3_aa: CSASNPAGQYF
j_call: TRBJ2-5; d_call: .; clone_size: .; v_call: TRBV5-1; cdr3_nt: TGCGCCAGCAGCACCTCCGACAGAATGAAAGAGACCCAGTACTTC; cdr3_aa: CASSTSDRMKETQYF
j_call: TRBJ2-2; d_call: TRBD1; clone_size: .; v_call: TRBV9; cdr3_nt: TGTGCCAGCAGCACCCAGACAGGGGAGAGAGCCGGGGAGCTGTTTTTT; cdr3_aa: CASSTQTGERAGELFF
j_call: TRBJ2-2; d_call: TRBD2; clone_size: once; v_call: TRBV7-2; cdr3_nt: TGTGCCAGCACCGCACAAGCGGGGGGGAACACCGGGGAGCTGTTTTTT; cdr3_aa: CASTAQAGGNTGELFF
j_call: TRBJ1-6; d_call: .; clone_size: .; v_call: TRBV6-6; cdr3_nt: TGTGCCAGCAGTCCTCCGACATTTGGAATAGCACCCCTCCACTTT; cdr3_aa: CASSPPTFGIAPLHF
j_call: TRBJ2-3; d_call: TRBD1; clone_size: .; v_call: TRBV7-2; cdr3_nt: TGTGCCAGCAGCTTAGGTTCGGGACAGGGTTCCGATACGCAGTATTTT; cdr3_aa: CASSLGSGQGSDTQYF
j_call: TRBJ1-1; d_call: .; clone_size: .; v_call: TRBV13; cdr3_nt: TGTGCCAGCAGCCCTCTTCCTATCCCAGACTCTGAAGCTTTCTTT; cdr3_aa: CASSPLPIPDSEAFF
j_call: TRBJ2-7; d_call: TRBD1; clone_size: .; v_call: TRBV5-1; cdr3_nt: TGCGCCAGCAGCCAGGACAGGGGAACCTACGAGCAGTACTTC; cdr3_aa: CASSQDRGTYEQYF
j_call: TRBJ2-1; d_call: TRBD2; clone_size: .; v_call: TRBV6-1; cdr3_nt: TGTGCCAGCAGTGTTCGCGGGGGTGGGGATGAGCAGTTCTTC; cdr3_aa: CASSVRGGGDEQFF
j_call: TRBJ2-1; d_call: TRBD1; clone_size: once; v_call: TRBV29-1; cdr3_nt: TGCAGCGTTGAAGATCCCGACAGGGTGACCTACAATGAGCAGTTCTTC; cdr3_aa: CSVEDPDRVTYNEQFF
j_call: TRBJ1-5; d_call: .; clone_size: .; v_call: TRBV6-1; cdr3_nt: TGTGCCAGCAGTCAAACCGGGGATCGGCAGCCCCAGCATTTT; cdr3_aa: CASSQTGDRQPQHF
j_call: TRBJ2-4; d_call: TRBD1; clone_size: .; v_call: TRBV7-9; cdr3_nt: TGTGCCAGCAGCTCATACAGGGGGCAAGGAAACATTCAGTACTTC; cdr3_aa: CASSSYRGQGNIQYF
j_call: TRBJ1-4; d_call: .; clone_size: .; v_call: TRBV5-8; cdr3_nt: TGTGCCAGCAGCTTAATGGTGGGGGGTGAGAAACTGTTTTTT; cdr3_aa: CASSLMVGGEKLFF
j_call: TRBJ1-4; d_call: .; clone_size: few; v_call: TRBV28; cdr3_nt: TGTGCCAGCACCTCCAGGGCTAATGAAAAACTGTTTTTT; cdr3_aa: CASTSRANEKLFF
j_call: TRBJ1-2; d_call: .; clone_size: .; v_call: TRBV30; cdr3_nt: TGTGCCTGGGGAGGGTATGGTGGCTACACCTTC; cdr3_aa: CAWGGYGGYTF
j_call: TRBJ2-1; d_call: TRBD2; clone_size: .; v_call: TRBV19; cdr3_nt: TGTGCCAGTAGTAGGCGGGGGGACAATGAGCAGTTCTTC; cdr3_aa: CASSRRGDNEQFF
j_call: TRBJ1-2; d_call: .; clone_size: .; v_call: TRBV6-5; cdr3_nt: TGTGCCAGCAGTTCCCCCCAGGGGCTAGAGTGGTATGGCTACACCTTC; cdr3_aa: CASSSPQGLEWYGYTF
j_call: TRBJ2-1; d_call: TRBD1; clone_size: .; v_call: TRBV6-5; cdr3_nt: TGTGCCAGCACCCAAACCGGGACAGGGAGTGAGCAGTTCTTC; cdr3_aa: CASTQTGTGSEQFF
j_call: TRBJ2-7; d_call: .; clone_size: .; v_call: TRBV10-3; cdr3_nt: TGTGCCATCATGAGGGATCACGAGCAGTACTTC; cdr3_aa: CAIMRDHEQYF